In its sample, the clone carrying this T cell receptor (beta chain) was seen a few times. No antigen is known for it. Investigators amplified TCR beta CDR3 regions from RNA transcripts. The first round was an RT-PCR with HTBI primers, and the second round was a multiplex PCR. TCRdb used MiXCR to reprocess the multiplex PCR reads, holding one entry per CDR3 protein. The profile shows 230,000 or so distinct CDR3 sequences, about 46% of them singletons. Under 3 months in duration, the ophthalmopathy in affected donors had moderate-to-severe activity, CAS ≥3 and NOSPECS ≥4. PBMCs were isolated from a roughly 9.3 ml sample of fresh peripheral blood. The source of the sample is a study of Graves' ophthalmopathy and Graves' hyperthyroidism. Study results and caveats: The 13-signature model separated ophthalmopathy from stable hyperthyroidism at 85% to 90% sensitivity and approximately 79% specificity.

The V gene lost 1 base and the J gene lost 7 bases, with 10 bases spanning the gap. CDR1 SNHLY and CDR2 FYNNEI come from the germline V gene. CDR3 length: 13 amino acids. The rearrangement links TRBV2 to TRBJ2-5, with D tentatively TRBD1 or TRBD2 (6 bases each). The specimen sequenced was peripheral blood. This TCR was sampled from an adult man with Graves' ophthalmopathy. CDR3 sequence (DNA): TGTGCCAGCAGTGAAGTGGAGGGGGGGACCCAGTACTTC. Translating it yields CASSEVEGGTQYF.